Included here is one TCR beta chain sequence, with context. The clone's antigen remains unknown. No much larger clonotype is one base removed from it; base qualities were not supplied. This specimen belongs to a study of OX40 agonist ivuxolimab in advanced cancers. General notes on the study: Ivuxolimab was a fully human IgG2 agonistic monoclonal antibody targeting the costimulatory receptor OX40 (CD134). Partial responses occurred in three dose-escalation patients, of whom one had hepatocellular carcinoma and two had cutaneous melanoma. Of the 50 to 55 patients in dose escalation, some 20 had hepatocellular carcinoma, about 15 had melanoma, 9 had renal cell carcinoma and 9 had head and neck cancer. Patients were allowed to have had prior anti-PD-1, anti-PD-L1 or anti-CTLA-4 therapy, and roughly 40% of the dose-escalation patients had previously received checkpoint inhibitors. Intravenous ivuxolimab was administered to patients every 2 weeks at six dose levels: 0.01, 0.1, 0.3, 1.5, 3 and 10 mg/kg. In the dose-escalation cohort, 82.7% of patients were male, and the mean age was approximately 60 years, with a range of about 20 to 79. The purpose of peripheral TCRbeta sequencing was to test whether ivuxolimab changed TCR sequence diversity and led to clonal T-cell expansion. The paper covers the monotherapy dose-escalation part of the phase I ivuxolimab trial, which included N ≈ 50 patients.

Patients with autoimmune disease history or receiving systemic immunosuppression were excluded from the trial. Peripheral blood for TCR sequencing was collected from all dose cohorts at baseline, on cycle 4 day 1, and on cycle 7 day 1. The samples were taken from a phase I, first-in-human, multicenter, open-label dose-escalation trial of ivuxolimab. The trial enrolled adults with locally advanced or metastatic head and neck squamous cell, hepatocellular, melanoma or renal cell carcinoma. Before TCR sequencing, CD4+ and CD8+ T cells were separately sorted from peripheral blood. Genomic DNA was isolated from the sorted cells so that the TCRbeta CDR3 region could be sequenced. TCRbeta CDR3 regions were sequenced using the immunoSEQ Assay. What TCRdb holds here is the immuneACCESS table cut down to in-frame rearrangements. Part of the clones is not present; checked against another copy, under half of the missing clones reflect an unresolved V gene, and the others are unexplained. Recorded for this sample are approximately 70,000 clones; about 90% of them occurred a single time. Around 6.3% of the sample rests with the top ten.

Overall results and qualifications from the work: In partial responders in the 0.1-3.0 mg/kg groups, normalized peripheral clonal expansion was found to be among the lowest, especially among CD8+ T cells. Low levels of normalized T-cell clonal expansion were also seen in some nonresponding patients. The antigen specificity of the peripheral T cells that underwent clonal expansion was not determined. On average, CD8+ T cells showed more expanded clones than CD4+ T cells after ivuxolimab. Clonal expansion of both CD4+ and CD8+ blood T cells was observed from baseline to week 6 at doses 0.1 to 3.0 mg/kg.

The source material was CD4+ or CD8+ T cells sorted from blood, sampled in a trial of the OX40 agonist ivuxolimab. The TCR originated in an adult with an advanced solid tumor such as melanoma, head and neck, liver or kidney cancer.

At the DNA level, the sequence is TGTGCCAGCAGCCCGGAAGCCCCAACGTCCTACGAGCAGTACTTC. Translated, this gives CASSPEAPTSYEQYF. The chain is assembled from TRBV7-6 and TRBJ2-7, with the D segment identity uncertain. For CDR1 and CDR2, the germline V gene lists SGHVS and FNYEAQ. Between the V and J ends, shortened by 5 bases and 1 base respectively, the junction contains 15 bases. The CDR3 runs 15 amino acids, cysteine and phenylalanine included. Only the CDR3 DNA stays, 45 bases, in frame from base 1.